This T cell receptor beta chain emerged from a study of cytomegalovirus exposure and HLA in healthy donors. General study points: In a later analysis, an Asian-associated ancestry cluster reportedly showed fewer N-insertions than the approximately 700-donor mean.

PCR amplification relied on 60 Vbeta primers (plus 13 Jbeta primers). Clones were read by immunoSEQ multiplex PCR, and TCRdb kept only the in-frame ones, dropping some. The sample shows some 170,000 clones, around 75% of them seen only once. The V end lost 4 bases, the J end lost 7 bases, and 11 bases lay between the germline ends. Germline CDR1 GTSNPN, CDR2 SVGIG (reference sequence). This CDR3 is 12 amino acids long. Points on this clone: Its antigen is not identified.

The chain joins TRBV30 to TRBJ2-1; no definite D call. The origin of this receptor is a male donor in good health and CMV-seronegative. Material for sequencing was PBMCs. The CDR3 is CAWNPVINEQFF. The CDR3 DNA sequence: TGTGCCTGGAATCCAGTTATAAATGAGCAGTTCTTC.